This T cell receptor (beta chain) came from a study of blood T cell repertoires in COVID-19. The length of the CDR3 is 17 residues. Here immunoSEQ multiplex PCR was the method, and the copy in TCRdb shows in-frame clones only, minus some. This sample has over 400,000 clones, with roughly nine tenths found just once. This clone has only one observation. Sequenced material: peripheral blood. The TCR comes from a woman in her fifties or sixties with COVID-19, enrolled during active disease. The J gene is TRBJ2-3, the V gene TRBV21-1; whether TRBD1, the table's D call, matches the DNA was not checked. TRBV21-1 is recorded as a pseudogene. The CDR3 is CASTKADRGWNADTQYF. In DNA, the CDR3 is TGTGCCAGCACCAAGGCAGACAGGGGATGGAATGCGGATACGCAGTATTTT.